This T cell receptor (beta chain) was recovered during a study of OX40 agonist ivuxolimab in advanced cancers. Study-wide context: Ivuxolimab was an agonistic, fully human IgG2 monoclonal antibody directed against OX40 (CD134), a costimulatory receptor. The purpose of peripheral TCRbeta sequencing was to test whether ivuxolimab changed TCR sequence diversity and led to clonal T-cell expansion. Prior anti-PD-1, anti-PD-L1 or anti-CTLA-4 therapy was permitted, and checkpoint inhibitors had been received by 30% to 40% of dose-escalation patients. Of the roughly 52 patients in dose escalation, about 20 had hepatocellular carcinoma, approximately 15 had melanoma, 9 had renal cell carcinoma and 9 had head and neck cancer. The paper covers the monotherapy dose-escalation part of the phase I ivuxolimab trial, which included N ≈ 57 patients. Three dose-escalation patients achieved partial responses, one with hepatocellular carcinoma and two with cutaneous melanoma. Intravenous ivuxolimab was administered to patients every 2 weeks at six dose levels: 0.01, 0.1, 0.3, 1.5, 3 and 10 mg/kg. The dose-escalation cohort was 82.7% male with a mean age of about 54 years, ranging from roughly 23 to 90.

CDR1 ENHRY and CDR2 SYGVKD were looked up in the germline V gene. Including the terminal cysteine and phenylalanine, the CDR3 comprises 15 residues. The only DNA kept is the CDR3, 45 bases in frame from the first base. V trim: 4 bases; J trim: 1 base; unmatched bases: 6. In its sample, this clone was seen once. No antigen is known for it. Base qualities are not recorded, but no much larger clone differs from it by a single base. To sequence the TCRbeta CDR3 region, genomic DNA was isolated from the sorted cells. The immunoSEQ Assay was used to sequence the TCRbeta CDR3 regions. In TCRdb, the immuneACCESS table is reduced to in-frame sequences with V and J assigned. These tables do not hold every clone; where another copy was compared, an unresolved V gene accounts for under half, and the others remain unexplained. The sample data list 25,000 to 35,000 clones, and roughly 83% of these were observed just once. The top ten clones comprise roughly 25% of the sample.

Findings and caveats that apply to the study as a whole: Which antigens the clonally expanded peripheral T cells were specific for was not determined. At doses from 0.1 to 3.0 mg/kg, clonal expansion was seen in both CD4+ and CD8+ blood T cells between baseline and week 6. Low levels of normalized T-cell clonal expansion were also shown by some nonresponding patients. On average, CD8+ T cells showed more expanded clones than CD4+ T cells after ivuxolimab. Partial responders in the 0.1-3.0 mg/kg groups had among the lowest normalized peripheral clonal expansion, especially among CD8+ T cells.

The trial excluded patients who had a history of autoimmune disease or who were on systemic immunosuppression. Peripheral blood for TCR sequencing was drawn from every dose cohort at baseline, at cycle 4 day 1 and at cycle 7 day 1. The samples were taken from a phase I, first-in-human, multicenter, open-label dose-escalation trial of ivuxolimab. Adults with locally advanced or metastatic melanoma, renal cell, hepatocellular, or head and neck squamous cell carcinoma were enrolled in the trial. Before TCR sequencing, CD4+ and CD8+ T cells were separately sorted from peripheral blood. This TCR came from an adult with an advanced solid tumor such as melanoma, head and neck, liver or kidney cancer. The chain uses TRBV10-3 and TRBJ2-7, with TRBD1 matching 8 junction bases. Sequenced material: CD4+ or CD8+ T cells sorted from blood, taken in a trial of the OX40 agonist ivuxolimab. The CDR3 is CAISVTGESSYEQYF. The base sequence is TGTGCCATCAGTGTGACAGGGGAATCGTCCTACGAGCAGTACTTC.